These T cell receptor beta chains were read from a single sample in a study of long-term antiretroviral therapy in people with HIV. Measured with immunoSEQ multiplex PCR; TCRdb has only the in-frame clones, and not every one. The table includes 20,000 to 30,000 clones, 70% to 85% detected once. Sequencing used unsorted PBMCs, obtained 1.2 years after starting antiretroviral therapy. The source is a woman aged 40 to 55 with HIV. Both conserved end residues are part of each CDR3. The D gene is left open where the match is weak. The size of a clone is reported for some rows only, either as once, few or many, or as a class for expanded clones.

clone_size,j_call,v_call,d_call,cdr3_nt,cdr3_aa
.,TRBJ1-1,TRBV7-2,TRBD1,TGTGCCAGCAGCTTAGTGACAGGGTTGAACACTGAAGCTTTCTTT,CASSLVTGLNTEAFF
.,TRBJ1-1,TRBV30,.,TGTGCCTGGAGTCCCCGGGGGTCTGAAGCTTTCTTT,CAWSPRGSEAFF
.,TRBJ2-1,TRBV1,.,TGCACCAGCAGGGGACTAGCGGCTTTCAATGAGCAGTTCTTC,CTSRGLAAFNEQFF
.,TRBJ2-2,TRBV5-4,TRBD1,TGTGCCAGCAGCTTGGATGAGGGGGCGCACACCGGGGAGCTGTTTTTT,CASSLDEGAHTGELFF
few,TRBJ2-2,TRBV18,.,TGTGCCAGCTCCAGGGACCAGGTGGGCACCGGGGAGCTGTTTTTT,CASSRDQVGTGELFF
once,TRBJ2-2,TRBV5-4,.,TGTGCCAGCAGCTTAGGCGCCGGGGAGCTGTTTTTT,CASSLGAGELFF
.,TRBJ2-2,TRBV10-3,TRBD2,TGTGCCACAGGAGAATCAGTAGCGGGAGGCTTCGCCGGGGAGCTGTTTTTT,CATGESVAGGFAGELFF
few,TRBJ2-7,TRBV6-5,TRBD2,TGTGCCAGCAGCCTACCGGGACTAGCGGGAAACGAGCAGTACTTC,CASSLPGLAGNEQYF
.,TRBJ1-2,TRBV6-4,TRBD1,TGTGCCAGCAGTAATGACAGGGTCGGCTACACCTTC,CASSNDRVGYTF
few,TRBJ2-7,TRBV7-9,.,TGTGCCAGCAGCCCGAAGGGACCCTCCGAGCAGTACTTC,CASSPKGPSEQYF
.,TRBJ2-1,TRBV6-6,.,TGTGCCAGCAGTCTTCTCATTCTCAATGAGCAGTTCTTC,CASSLLILNEQFF
.,TRBJ1-1,TRBV6-6,TRBD1,TGTGCCAGCAGTCGCGGACAGGTGATCGCGAGTACTGAAGCTTTCTTT,CASSRGQVIASTEAFF
once,TRBJ2-1,TRBV5-4,TRBD1,TGTGCCAGCAGCTTGGCCAGGACAGGGGGCGCGGGTGAGCAGTTCTTC,CASSLARTGGAGEQFF
.,TRBJ1-5,TRBV5-6,.,TGTGCCAGCAGCTTGGGTTCAAATCAGCCCCAGCATTTT,CASSLGSNQPQHF
few,TRBJ2-7,TRBV7-2,TRBD2,TGTGCCAGCAGCTTATACCCTAGCGGGGATGTGGGCTACGAGCAGTACTTC,CASSLYPSGDVGYEQYF
.,TRBJ1-5,TRBV28,.,TGTGCCAGCAACTCCGGGCCAATCGTGGCCCAGCATTTT,CASNSGPIVAQHF
.,TRBJ2-3,TRBV12-5,TRBD2,TGTGCTAGTGGCTGGACTAGCGGCACAGATACGCAGTATTTT,CASGWTSGTDTQYF
.,TRBJ2-7,TRBV6-6,TRBD1,TGTGCCAGCAGGCGCGGACAGGGCAACGAGCAGTACTTC,CASRRGQGNEQYF
.,TRBJ2-4,TRBV7-8,.,TGTGCCAGCAGCTTAGGGGAACTAGCCAAAAACATTCAGTACTTC,CASSLGELAKNIQYF
few,TRBJ2-1,TRBV2,.,TGTGCCAGCAGTCAGGGGTACTATGAGCAGTTCTTC,CASSQGYYEQFF
.,TRBJ2-2,TRBV7-9,.,TGTGCCAGCAGCTTAGGAGGCACCGGGGAGCTGTTTTTT,CASSLGGTGELFF
.,TRBJ1-2,TRBV29-1,TRBD1,TGCAGCGTTGAAACAGGGGGCGTCTATGGCTACACCTTC,CSVETGGVYGYTF
.,TRBJ2-7,TRBV7-8,.,TGTGCCAGCAGCTTGGGTAGGGGAGAGGAGCAGTACTTC,CASSLGRGEEQYF
.,TRBJ2-2,TRBV5-4,TRBD1,TGTGCCAGCAGCTTGGGGGACAGAGACACCGGGGAGCTGTTTTTT,CASSLGDRDTGELFF
.,TRBJ2-3,TRBV11-3,TRBD2,TGTGCCAGCAGCCGCCAGAGAAGCGGGAGGGCGGGGGGTCGCACAGATACGCAGTATTTT,CASSRQRSGRAGGRTDTQYF
.,TRBJ2-5,TRBV5-1,TRBD1,TGCGCCAGCAGCCCCGGGACAGGGGTCGAGACCCAGTACTTC,CASSPGTGVETQYF
.,TRBJ1-5,TRBV5-1,TRBD1,TGCGCCAGCAGCCAGGGGGACAGGGATCAGCCCCAGCATTTT,CASSQGDRDQPQHF
once,TRBJ1-1,TRBV25-1,.,TGTGCCAGCAGTGGGGGATCAGTCGACATTGAAGCTTTCTTT,CASSGGSVDIEAFF
.,TRBJ2-7,TRBV7-2,.,TGTGCCAGCAGCTTCTTGGGGAGCTCCTACGAGCAGTACTTC,CASSFLGSSYEQYF
.,TRBJ2-5,TRBV6-6,.,TGTGCCAGCGGCGGGGTCAGGGAGACCCAGTACTTC,CASGGVRETQYF
.,TRBJ1-2,TRBV19,.,TGTGCCAGTACCCCGGCGCCTGGGGGAGACTATGGCTACACCTTC,CASTPAPGGDYGYTF
.,TRBJ1-3,TRBV5-1,TRBD1,TGCGCCAGCAGCTTGGACCCCGACAGGGGGCCTGGAAACACCATATATTTT,CASSLDPDRGPGNTIYF
once,TRBJ1-4,TRBV5-1,.,TGCGCCAGCAGCTTGGCCGGCGGCAGTCAAAATGAAAAACTGTTTTTT,CASSLAGGSQNEKLFF
.,TRBJ2-1,TRBV6-6,.,TGTGCCAGCAGTTACCTCAGGGACAATGAGCAGTTCTTC,CASSYLRDNEQFF
.,TRBJ1-1,TRBV5-1,.,TGCGCCAGCAGCAAAGGAGCGGGGAACACTGAAGCTTTCTTT,CASSKGAGNTEAFF
.,TRBJ1-2,TRBV5-5,.,TGTGCCAGCAGCCCTCCCGGCATCAACTTCTATGGCTACACCTTC,CASSPPGINFYGYTF
.,TRBJ2-1,TRBV10-3,TRBD1,TGTGCCATCAGCGAGGGACAGGAAAGACACGGGAATGAGCAGTTCTTC,CAISEGQERHGNEQFF
.,TRBJ2-3,TRBV7-9,TRBD2,TGTGCCAGCAGCGCCAGCGGGGCAGATACGCAGTATTTT,CASSASGADTQYF
.,TRBJ2-3,TRBV19,TRBD2,TGTGCCAGTAAACTTCTAGCGGGAGAACCAGATACGCAGTATTTT,CASKLLAGEPDTQYF
.,TRBJ1-2,TRBV27,.,TGTGCCAGCAGTTCCCTACAGGGACAAGCTAACTATGGCTACACCTTC,CASSSLQGQANYGYTF
.,TRBJ1-4,TRBV7-9,.,TGTGCCACCTCCCGGGACGGTGCAACTAATGAAAAACTGTTTTTT,CATSRDGATNEKLFF
.,TRBJ2-2,TRBV7-9,TRBD2,TGTGCCAGCAGCTCCACGACTAGCGGGAGTCCTAGCACCGGGGAGCTGTTTTTT,CASSSTTSGSPSTGELFF
.,TRBJ1-5,TRBV19,.,TGTGCCAGTTCTGTCGTGAGCAATCAGCCCCAGCATTTT,CASSVVSNQPQHF